This T cell receptor beta chain came from a study of metastatic and nonmetastatic thyroid tumors (dated by TCRdb to about 2020). At the level of the whole study: For patients with malignant and with benign thyroid disease, the researchers compared repertoires between peripheral blood samples and tumor or nodule tissue samples.

Before undergoing thyroid surgery, none of the patients had been given any kind of treatment. Patient clinical samples collected from the early 2010s to the late 2010s were retrospectively analysed using T-cell receptor beta sequencing. Broad study findings and their caveats: In both blood and tumor samples, TCR beta diversity was reported to be significantly higher in malignant tumors than in benign nodules.

This clone is identified as medium-sized (0.01 to 0.1%). The target of this receptor is not known. No base quality values were provided; no much bigger clone lies one nucleotide off. Taken from the germline V gene (reference sequence), the CDR1 and CDR2 loops are SEHNR and FQNEAQ. V is reduced by 2 bases and J by 3 bases, leaving a spacing of 14 bases between them. Reading from cysteine to phenylalanine, the CDR3 counts 15 amino acids. Only the CDR3 DNA stays, 45 bases, in frame from base 1. Libraries were made using PCR. Sequencer: Illumina HiSeq 4000. The TCR beta-chain CDR3 region of each patient was profiled by high-throughput sequencing. As for the authors' bioinformatics: Drawing on CDR3 differences between clinicopathological groups, the researchers built a classifier meant to tell apart patients with distant-metastatic papillary thyroid cancer. To measure repertoire diversity the researchers used the Shannon index, while the Morisita-Horn index served to gauge how similar the tumor and blood repertoires were. The public reads were quality trimmed at Q25 with fastp and then assembled into clones with MiXCR by TCRdb, keeping productive beta chains. TCRdb, not the original authors, processed these V and J calls. For this sample there are fewer than 15,000 clones; less than 15% appear just once. Less than 15% of the sample is in the top ten clones.

The sequence joins TRBV7-9 to TRBJ2-7, with no reliable assignment of the D segment. The sequence was collected from a female donor with papillary thyroid cancer or a benign thyroid nodule (not recorded which). Some clones in this sample may be carry-over from other donors' samples. The sequenced material came from blood. The bases read TGTGCCAGCAGCTTAAGAGGCGCAGAGAACTACGAGCAGTACTTC. Its amino acids are CASSLRGAENYEQYF.